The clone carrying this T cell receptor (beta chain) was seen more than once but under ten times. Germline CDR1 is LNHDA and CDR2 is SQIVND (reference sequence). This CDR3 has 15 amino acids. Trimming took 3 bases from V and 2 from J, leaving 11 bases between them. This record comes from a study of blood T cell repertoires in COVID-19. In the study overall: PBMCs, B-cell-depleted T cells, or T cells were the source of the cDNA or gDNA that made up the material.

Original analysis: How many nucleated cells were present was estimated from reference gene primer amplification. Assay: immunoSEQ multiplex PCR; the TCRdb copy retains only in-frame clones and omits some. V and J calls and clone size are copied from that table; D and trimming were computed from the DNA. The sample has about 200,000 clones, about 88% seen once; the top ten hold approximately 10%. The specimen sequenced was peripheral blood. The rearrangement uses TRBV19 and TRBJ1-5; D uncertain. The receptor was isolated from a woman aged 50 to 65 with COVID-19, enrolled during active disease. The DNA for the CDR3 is TGTGCCAGTAGTATCGGAGAGGGCGGCAATCAGCCCCAGCATTTT. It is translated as CASSIGEGGNQPQHF.